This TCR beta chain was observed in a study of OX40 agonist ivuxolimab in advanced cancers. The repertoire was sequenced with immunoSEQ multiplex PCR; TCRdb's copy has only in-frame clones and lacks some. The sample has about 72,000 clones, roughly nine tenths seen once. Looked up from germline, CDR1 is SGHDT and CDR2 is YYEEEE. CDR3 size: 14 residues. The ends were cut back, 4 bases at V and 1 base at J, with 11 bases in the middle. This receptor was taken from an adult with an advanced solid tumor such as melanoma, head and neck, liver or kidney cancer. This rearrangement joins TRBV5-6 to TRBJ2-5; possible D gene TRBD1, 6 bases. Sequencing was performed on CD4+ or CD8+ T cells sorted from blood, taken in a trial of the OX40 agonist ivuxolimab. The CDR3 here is CASSLLDSQETQYF. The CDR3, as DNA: TGTGCCAGCAGCCTTCTGGACAGCCAAGAGACCCAGTACTTC.